Here is one TCR beta chain with its context. The target antigen is unknown. The sample contains more than one DNA sequence encoding this CDR3. This specimen comes from a study of shared clonotypes between healthy human individuals. The authors split each subset's genomic DNA evenly across several immunoSEQ plates. TCRdb keeps only in-frame clones here, not all; method: immunoSEQ multiplex PCR. This repertoire shows around 1 million clones, approximately 76% found once; its top ten account for about 1.5%. This CDR3 contains 13 residues. Trimming removed 3 bases from V and 2 bases from J, with 5 bases in between. CDR1 and CDR2 (germline): LNHDA, SQIVND (reference sequence). Study observations and caveats: The rarefaction results pointed to incomplete sorted-subset sequencing despite large depth. Shared clonotypes: about 4.6% naive CD4, under 4% naive CD8, around 2.2% memory CD4, around 0.4% memory CD8.

Sequencing was carried out using memory CD4+ T cells sorted from blood. Subset specified: CD45RA-negative fraction. This chain uses TRBV19 with TRBJ1-5, with D hard to call. This receptor was obtained from a man younger than 30 in good health. The CDR3 DNA reads TGTGCCAGTAGTATCGGCGGCAATCAGCCCCAGCATTTT. It yields the protein CASSIGGNQPQHF.